The entry that follows covers one TCR beta chain sequence. V shed 0 bases and J shed 4 bases, with 10 bases lying between them. This CDR3 has 15 amino acids. Per the germline V gene, CDR1 is SGHRS and CDR2 is YFSETQ. The entry originates in a study of control samples from healthy donors and cancer patients. Profiled with immunoSEQ multiplex PCR; TCRdb holds only in-frame clones, not every one. The repertoire holds over 75,000 clones, with about 82% as singletons. Material for sequencing was blood. This rearrangement joins TRBV5-1 to TRBJ1-4, with D tentatively TRBD1 (6 bases). This TCR came from a man aged 25 to 40 in good health. In nucleotides, the CDR3 is TGCGCCAGCAGCTTGGATACAGGGTTTAATGAAAAACTGTTTTTT. Protein: CASSLDTGFNEKLFF.